A selection of T cell receptor beta chains follows, all from one sample in a study of blood T cell repertoires in COVID-19. Generated by immunoSEQ multiplex PCR, the TCRdb table keeps only in-frame clones and is missing some. Among hundreds of thousands of clones listed, 87% were seen once. The sample comprised peripheral blood. These receptors all stem from a man between 18 and 29 years old with active or convalescent COVID-19. Both conserved end residues are part of each CDR3. The D gene is left open where the match is weak. Size tells how often a clone was seen (once, few, many) or the class of an expanded clone, and some rows leave it out.

j_call d_call v_call clone_size cdr3_aa
TRBJ1-1 - TRBV5-5 - CASSLVGVRDTEAFF
TRBJ2-5 - TRBV11-1 - CASRLGASETQYF
TRBJ1-2 - TRBV20-1 - CSARVAGYTF
TRBJ2-5 - TRBV30 - CACTPGQKETQYF
TRBJ1-4 - TRBV19 - CASSADLGREKLFF
TRBJ2-1 - TRBV4-1 - CASSQPTRGSHNEQFF
TRBJ1-4 - TRBV7-9 - CASSLERSSGEKLFF
TRBJ2-1 TRBD2 TRBV10-2 - CASSESGLAYNEQFF
TRBJ1-1 - TRBV5-1 - CASSLVAGSEAFF
TRBJ1-2 - TRBV14 - CASSQNRDGYTF
TRBJ2-2 TRBD2 TRBV7-9 few CASSSSAAPGRAAGELFF